This T cell receptor (beta chain) was identified in a study of OX40 agonist ivuxolimab in advanced cancers. This clone has only a few counts. What it binds is not known. Germline V CDR1 and CDR2: SNHLY, FYNNEI. V was pared by 7 bases and J by 3 bases, with 7 bases between. The CDR3 runs to 12 residues. The study's findings and limits: In the 0.1 to 3.0 mg/kg range, CD4+ and CD8+ blood T cells had expanded clonally by week 6. Expanded peripheral T-cell antigen specificity went undetermined.

Repertoires were generated with immunoSEQ multiplex PCR, while TCRdb's copy carries only in-frame clones and drops some. The sample holds tens of thousands of clones, roughly four fifths seen once. The J gene is TRBJ1-3, the V gene TRBV2; D unresolved. The specimen comprised CD4+ or CD8+ T cells sorted from blood, sampled in a trial of the OX40 agonist ivuxolimab. The sequence came from an adult with an advanced solid tumor such as melanoma, head and neck, liver or kidney cancer. The CDR3 loop is CASTELGNTIYF. The CDR3, as DNA: TGTGCCAGCACCGAGCTTGGAAACACCATATATTTT.